This T cell receptor (beta chain) came from a study of blood T cell repertoires in COVID-19. In the original analysis: Using reference gene primer amplification, nucleated cell counts were estimated. The protocol was immunoSEQ multiplex PCR, while the TCRdb copy is restricted to in-frame clones and leaves out a portion. Clone size and V and J calls were adopted from that table, with D and trimming inferred from the DNA. The profile shows about 480,000 clones, nearly 90% of them singletons. Participant age was about 18 to 95 years, and participants resided in 25 or so US areas. Participants had their cohort set by participant-reported clinical history. Losses at the gene ends were 2 bases for V and 1 base for J; bases not matched to a gene: 7. The CDR3 loop spans 16 amino acids. Per the germline V gene, CDR1 is MNHNY and CDR2 is SVGAGI (reference sequence).

The V gene is TRBV6-6, the J gene TRBJ1-2, with 7 bases aligning to TRBD1. Sequencing input: PBMCs or T cells enriched from blood (not recorded which). The source of this sequence is a woman between 18 and 30 years old with acute COVID-19. The CDR3 sequence is CASSYTRTGFNYGYTF. In nucleotides, the CDR3 is TGTGCCAGCAGTTACACGAGGACAGGCTTTAACTATGGCTACACCTTC.